The present T cell receptor beta chain was sequenced within a study of radiotherapy plus CTLA-4 blockade in lung cancer. There are 14 residues in the CDR3. V was cut by 2 bases and J by 6 bases, with 12 bases left in between. CDR1 is MNHEY, CDR2 SMNVEV, per germline (reference sequence). TCRdb's copy holds only in-frame clones and misses some; the assay was immunoSEQ multiplex PCR. The sample has about 80,000 clones; around 87% are singletons. Of note for this clone: Its antigen is currently unknown.

Study results and caveats: An expansion of tumor-derived TCR clones occurred in blood after radiotherapy plus ipilimumab. Together with interferon-beta, which increased in serum after radiation, early dynamic changes in blood T cell clones were reportedly the best predictors of response.

The receptor comes from a human donor with non-small cell lung cancer who had stable disease on radiotherapy plus ipilimumab. The sequencing used peripheral blood, collected from a patient treated with radiotherapy plus ipilimumab. This rearrangement joins TRBV27 to TRBJ2-3; D might be TRBD1 (5 bases). Here the CDR3 reads CASSLIRGGDTQYF. The CDR3 region has the DNA TGTGCCAGCAGTTTAATTAGGGGTGGGGATACGCAGTATTTT.